This TCR beta chain was found in a study of blood T cell repertoires in COVID-19. Study at large: Both acute and convalescent COVID-19 samples were obtained from the United States, Italy and Spain. T cells, B-cell-depleted T cells, or PBMCs supplied cDNA or gDNA.

Source study methods: Amplification with reference gene primers provided the estimates of nucleated cell counts. Data came from immunoSEQ multiplex PCR; TCRdb stores just in-frame clones and leaves some out. V and J calls plus clone size are reproduced from that table; the DNA served to infer D and trimming. This table holds 70,000 or so clones, 85% to 90% found once. Sequencing input: peripheral blood. This clonotype was obtained from a woman aged 80 or over with active COVID-19.

Here the CDR3 reads CAWSQEDYEQYF. CDR3 bases: TGTGCCTGGAGTCAGGAGGACTACGAGCAGTACTTC. The chain uses TRBV30 and TRBJ2-7, with D perhaps matching TRBD2 (5 bases). The CDR3 runs 12 residues. Between the trimmed V and J ends, which lost 2 bases and 3 bases, there was a span of 8 bases. CDR1 and CDR2 (germline): GTSNPN, SVGIG (reference sequence).